The rows below give T cell receptor beta chains drawn from one sample of a study of blood T cell repertoires in COVID-19. Measured with immunoSEQ multiplex PCR; TCRdb has only the in-frame clones, and not every one. This table has 200,000 to 250,000 clones, 80% to 90% appearing once. The sample consisted of PBMCs or T cells enriched from blood (not recorded which). The receptors derive from a woman aged 50 to 60 who had been exposed to COVID-19. The conserved cysteine and the conserved F or W are not part of the CDR3 here. The D gene is left open where the match is weak.

>TRBV28|TRBD1
ASGDRVKIYEQY
>TRBV30|-
AWRGTGKNTEAF
>TRBV12-3/TRBV12-4|-
ASSLNGYGYT
>TRBV11-2|-
ASSLEAATQY
>TRBV5-1|-
ASSLGGKNTGELF
>TRBV11-3|TRBD2
ASSLGWASGDYTQY
>TRBV30|TRBD2
AWIKRGGKETQY
>TRBV27|TRBD1
ASRPDRGNQPQH
>TRBV12-3/TRBV12-4|-
ASKRGFYEQY
>TRBV29-1|-
SVDGSVEAF
>TRBV9|TRBD2
ASSSRGDRTDTQY
>TRBV28|-
ASSLNHIDTPLH
>TRBV28|TRBD2
ASLAALYNEQF
>TRBV27|-
ASSFGRGSNDGYT
>TRBV7-2|-
ASSFTVSYEQY
>TRBV5-1|TRBD2
ASSFSSSGNTGELF
>TRBV12-3/TRBV12-4|-
ASSLAPRAEAF
>TRBV30|-
AWSRLMATNEKLF
>TRBV7-2|-
ASSFAVPDTDTQY
>TRBV4-2|TRBD1
ASSQSLRTRTGDEKLF
>TRBV11-2|-
ASSLEGGVGETQY
>TRBV2|TRBD1
ASSYDRAGTEAF
>TRBV5-4|TRBD1
ASSSGSDRGNYGYT
>TRBV21-1|-
ASSRGTGPYEQY
>TRBV7-2|-
ASSSGGANTGELF
>TRBV15|-
ATSRDLAASNYGYT
>TRBV7-9|TRBD1
ASSRSQGARSNEKLF
>TRBV5-1|-
ASSLATVSYEQY
>TRBV5-1|-
ASSLQAETQY
>TRBV24-1|TRBD1
ATSSGGGDTEAF
>TRBV12-3/TRBV12-4|-
ASSPRDTIY
>TRBV27|-
ASRAGPNYGYT
>TRBV18|-
ASSPEAVGTEAF
>TRBV7-8|TRBD2
ASSTRGGQETQY
>TRBV5-1|-
ASSNPDTEQY
>TRBV11-2|-
ASSLFGVNTEAF
>TRBV5-6|TRBD2
ASTSGALSYNEQF
>TRBV19|-
ASSDNYYGYT
>TRBV12-3/TRBV12-4|TRBD1
ASSVQGARAF
>TRBV9|-
ASSASGGANTEAF
>TRBV30|-
AWSERGRWAF
>TRBV2|TRBD2
ASGEGGNEQF
>TRBV30|TRBD2
AWSDSPRGGKETQY